The next 8 T cell receptor beta chains were all read from a single sample in a study of blood T cell repertoires in COVID-19. Using immunoSEQ multiplex PCR, the repertoire was profiled, and TCRdb retains in-frame clones only, with some absent. The sample has under 200,000 clones; approximately 88% are singletons. Sequenced material: peripheral blood. The receptors originated from a woman aged 60-75 years with acute or convalescent COVID-19.

The rearrangement links TRBV5-6 to TRBJ2-7, with 9 bases fitting TRBD1. The V segment lost 0 bases and the J segment 4 bases; nucleotides outside the gene matches: 2. The CDR3 extends over 14 amino acids. The germline V gene has CDR1 SGHDT and CDR2 YYEEEE. In DNA form, the CDR3 reads TGTGCCAGCAGCTTGGTTGGGACAGGGTACGAGCAGTACTTC. Its protein is CASSLVGTGYEQYF.

The CDR3 DNA reads TGTGCCAGCAGTTTATCGGGGCGGGGGGCCCCCTACAATGAGCAGTTCTTC. Its protein product is CASSLSGRGAPYNEQFF. This chain joins TRBV28 and TRBJ2-1; 8 positions match TRBD2. J gave up 2 bases and V 1 base, and 7 bases lay outside the gene matches. From germline, CDR1 is MDHEN and CDR2 SYDVKM. CDR3 length equals 17 residues. Together with reference TRBV28 and TRBJ2-1, the CDR3 gives the full variable domain: DVKVTQSSRYLVKRTGEKVFLECVQDMDHENMFWYRQDPGLGLRLIYFSYDVKMKEKGDIPEGYSVSREKKERFSLILESASTNQTSMYLCASSLSGRGAPYNEQFFGPGTRLTVL.

This chain connects TRBV19 to TRBJ2-2, with D perhaps TRBD2 (5 bases). V lost 3 bases to trimming and J lost 6 bases, with 11 bases between them. CDR1 is LNHDA and CDR2 is SQIVND in the germline V gene (reference sequence). The CDR3 sequence is 14 residues long. CDR3 protein: CASSMAPDSGELFF. CDR3 sequence (DNA): TGTGCCAGTAGTATGGCACCGGACTCCGGGGAGCTGTTTTTT.

The V and J genes are TRBV3-1 (or the pseudogene TRBV3-2) and TRBJ1-3; D is unclear. Trimming removed 1 base from V and 0 bases from J, with 13 bases in between. The CDR3 has 17 amino acids. Germline V CDR1 and CDR2: LGHDT, YNNKEL (reference sequence). The CDR3 sequence is CASSQVIGESSGNTIYF. CDR3 in DNA: TGTGCCAGCAGCCAAGTGATTGGGGAGTCCTCTGGAAACACCATATATTTT.

This clone was seen a few times. The chain recombines TRBV2 with TRBJ1-3; perhaps TRBD1 as D (5 bases). The CDR3 sequence is 13 residues long. The ends were cut back, 6 bases at V and 3 bases at J, with 9 bases in the middle. In germline, CDR1 is SNHLY, CDR2 FYNNEI. The CDR3: CASSTGYGNTIYF. CDR3 DNA: TGTGCCAGCAGCACAGGTTATGGAAACACCATATATTTT.

This chain uses TRBV5-1 with TRBJ1-5; D is possibly TRBD1 (6 bases). CDR1 is SGHRS, CDR2 YFSETQ, per germline. V was clipped by 0 bases and J by 5 bases, with 9 bases between them. The CDR3 consists of 14 residues. CDR3 sequence (DNA): TGCGCCAGCAGCTTGGAGCCAGGGGATCAGCCCCAGCATTTT. Translated, it gives CASSLEPGDQPQHF.

The rearrangement links TRBV11-2 to TRBJ2-7, with D possibly matching TRBD2 (6 bases). Between the trimmed V and J ends, which lost 3 bases and 2 bases, there was a span of 14 bases. This CDR3 has 15 residues. Germline-derived CDR1 and CDR2 are SGHAT and FQNNGV. The CDR3 nucleotides read TGTGCCAGCAGCTTGGGGAGGCATCTTACCTACGAGCAGTACTTC. This gives the protein CASSLGRHLTYEQYF.

This chain links TRBV7-2 with TRBJ2-4; possible D gene TRBD2, 6 bases. V was shortened by 1 base and J by 8 bases, with 6 bases between the two germline ends. The germline V gene has CDR1 SGHTA and CDR2 FQGNSA. The CDR3 contains 12 residues. The CDR3 protein is CASSLGGDIQYF. As DNA, the CDR3 is TGTGCCAGCAGCTTAGGGGGGGACATTCAGTACTTC.